The 4 T cell receptor beta chains given below trace back to one sample, sequenced in a study of blood T cell repertoires in COVID-19. Libraries were prepared by immunoSEQ multiplex PCR; TCRdb keeps only in-frame clonotypes and omits some of them. The sample lists tens of thousands of clones, roughly 85% seen once, with roughly a third in the top ten. The sample taken for sequencing was peripheral blood. These TCRs come from a human donor in a cohort sampled during active COVID-19.

The chain links TRBV28 to TRBJ2-3, with 7 bases identical to TRBD1. This CDR3 has 18 residues. Per germline, CDR1 MDHEN and CDR2 SYDVKM. Trimming removed 1 base from V and 2 bases from J; junction bases left unmatched: 12. DNA for the CDR3: TGTGCCAGCAGTTTATTCAGCGGACAGGTCTCTAACACAGATACGCAGTATTTT. Encoded protein: CASSLFSGQVSNTDTQYF.

The chain uses TRBV6-5 and TRBJ2-5; no definite D call. Germline loops: CDR1 MNHEY, CDR2 SVGAGI. CDR3 length equals 15 residues. V was trimmed by 0 bases and J by 1 base, leaving 9 bases between them. CDR3 coding DNA: TGTGCCAGCAGTTACTCACGGGTAGGCCAAGAGACCCAGTACTTC. It encodes CASSYSRVGQETQYF.

The CDR3 coding sequence is TGCGCCAGCAGCCAAGAGGGCGGGAGAAGGGATAATGAAAAACTGTTTTTT. Translation: CASSQEGGRRDNEKLFF. The rearrangement links TRBV4-1 to TRBJ1-4, with D uncertain. The V end lost 0 bases, the J end lost 4 bases, and 15 bases lay between the germline ends. The germline V gene encodes CDR1 MGHRA and CDR2 YSYEKL. The CDR3 extends over 17 amino acids.

V and J are TRBV28 and TRBJ1-1; D gene ambiguous. Germline V gene lookup returns CDR1 MDHEN and CDR2 SYDVKM. The CDR3 is made up of 13 amino acids. V was pared by 2 bases and J by 1 base, with 5 bases between. CDR3 coding DNA: TGTGCCAGCAGTTTACAAGCGAACACTGAAGCTTTCTTT. Protein product: CASSLQANTEAFF. Looking up the rest from reference TRBV28 and TRBJ1-1 gives the full variable domain: DVKVTQSSRYLVKRTGEKVFLECVQDMDHENMFWYRQDPGLGLRLIYFSYDVKMKEKGDIPEGYSVSREKKERFSLILESASTNQTSMYLCASSLQANTEAFFGQGTRLTVV.